This is a list of T cell receptor beta chains from one sample in a study of T cell responses to AZD1222 COVID-19 vaccine. Only in-frame clones appear in the TCRdb table, and some are missing; sequencing was by immunoSEQ multiplex PCR. Altogether about 130,000 clones are present, roughly 92% being singletons, with the ten largest covering about 1.1%. Sequences were derived from peripheral blood, sampled 28 days after the second AZD1222 dose. The receptors were sampled from an adult who received the AZD1222 COVID-19 vaccine. The CDR3 runs from the conserved cysteine through the conserved F or W. D genes are given only for firm matches. Part of the rows lack a size; the others show once, few, many or a class for expanded clones.

NA	TRBD2	TRBV19	TRBJ2-7	TGTGCCAGTAGTGGACTAGCGGGAGGATCCGAGCAGTACTTC	CASSGLAGGSEQYF
NA	TRBD1	TRBV27	TRBJ1-2	TGTGCCAGCAGTTCCCCGACAGGGCGAGGCTACACCTTC	CASSSPTGRGYTF
NA	TRBD1	TRBV3-1/TRBV3-2	TRBJ2-1	TGTGCCAGCAGCCAAGTCGGGTACACAGGGGACCAATTTGTCTATGAGCAGTTCTTC	CASSQVGYTGDQFVYEQFF
NA	NA	TRBV20-1	TRBJ1-2	TGCAGTGCTAGTCTCCCGGGACGGGATGCCTATGGCTACACCTTC	CSASLPGRDAYGYTF
few	TRBD2	TRBV7-2	TRBJ2-1	TGTGCCAGCAGCTTAGCGGGTAGCGGGGGTCAGTTCTTC	CASSLAGSGGQFF
NA	NA	TRBV7-2	TRBJ1-4	TGTGCCAGCAGCCCTGCCCGCGCAACTAATGAAAAACTGTTTTTT	CASSPARATNEKLFF
once	NA	TRBV7-2	TRBJ2-2	TGTGCCAGCAGATCCCCGGGACAGAACACCGGGGAGCTGTTTTTT	CASRSPGQNTGELFF
NA	NA	TRBV28	TRBJ1-2	TGTGCCAGCAGCCCGTTTACCACAGCCAATGGCTACACCTTC	CASSPFTTANGYTF
NA	NA	TRBV7-2	TRBJ2-1	TGTGCCAGCACCGCCGGACTAGGACAGAGTGAGCAGTTCTTC	CASTAGLGQSEQFF
NA	TRBD2	TRBV6-2/TRBV6-3	TRBJ2-2	TGTGCCAGCAGTTACGCGGGACTACTCACCGGGGAGCTGTTTTTT	CASSYAGLLTGELFF
once	NA	TRBV18	TRBJ2-3	TGTGCCAGCTCACCAGGCGGCACAGATACGCAGTATTTT	CASSPGGTDTQYF
once	NA	TRBV19	TRBJ1-5	TGTGCCAGTAGTACACAAGCTCAGCCCCAGCATTTT	CASSTQAQPQHF
NA	NA	TRBV2	TRBJ2-5	TGTGCCAGCAGTGAAGCCGGCAGGGGAAGGCAAGAGACCCAGTACTTC	CASSEAGRGRQETQYF
NA	TRBD2	TRBV7-9	TRBJ2-1	TGTGCCAGCAGCTCAACGTCTAGCGGGAAAAGGATCGAGCAGTTCTTC	CASSSTSSGKRIEQFF
NA	NA	TRBV28	TRBJ1-2	TGTGCCAGCGAGGGCAGGGCCTATGGCTACACCTTC	CASEGRAYGYTF
NA	NA	TRBV5-4	TRBJ1-1	TGTGCCAGCAGCTTGGTCCCTACAGGACAGCCGAACACTGAAGCTTTCTTT	CASSLVPTGQPNTEAFF
NA	NA	TRBV9	TRBJ1-2	TGTGCCACCGGAGGGGGGGACGGCTACACCTTC	CATGGGDGYTF
NA	NA	TRBV2	TRBJ2-5	TGTGCCAGCAGTGAATCGGGTCTACTTCTAAGGGAAGAGACCCAGTACTTC	CASSESGLLLREETQYF
once	NA	TRBV6-2/TRBV6-3	TRBJ2-2	TGTGCCAGCAGTTACGCTCAGGGACAAAACACCGGGGAGCTGTTTTTT	CASSYAQGQNTGELFF
NA	TRBD2	TRBV10-1	TRBJ2-2	TGCGCCAGCAGTGAGTCTAGCGGGAAAGTCGGAGGCGGGGAGCTGTTTTTT	CASSESSGKVGGGELFF
NA	NA	TRBV5-4	TRBJ1-4	TGTGCCAGCAGCTTGGACAGGGTGAATGAAAAACTGTTTTTT	CASSLDRVNEKLFF
NA	TRBD2	TRBV19	TRBJ2-6	TGTGCCAGTAGTATCCGAGGGAGGGCCCCCTCTGGGGCCAACGTCCTGACTTTC	CASSIRGRAPSGANVLTF
NA	NA	TRBV7-2	TRBJ2-1	TGTGCCAGCAGCTTTAGGCAGGGTAATGAGCAGTTCTTC	CASSFRQGNEQFF
NA	NA	TRBV7-2	TRBJ1-5	TGTGCCAGCAGCCCTGAAGGGGGAAGCAATCAGCCCCAGCATTTT	CASSPEGGSNQPQHF
once	NA	TRBV5-6	TRBJ1-1	TGTGCCAGCAGGGATGGGCTTATTAACACTGAAGCTTTCTTT	CASRDGLINTEAFF
NA	TRBD1	TRBV12-5	TRBJ1-1	TGTGCTAGTGGTTTGGTAGGGACAGATGGTGACACTGAAGCTTTCTTT	CASGLVGTDGDTEAFF
once	NA	TRBV9	TRBJ1-4	TGTGCCAGCAGCGGATCACAGGACCTGACTAATGAAAAACTGTTTTTT	CASSGSQDLTNEKLFF
NA	NA	TRBV5-5	TRBJ1-1	TGTGCCAGCAGCTTGCACAGTAACACTGAAGCTTTCTTT	CASSLHSNTEAFF
NA	NA	TRBV19	TRBJ1-4	TGTGCCAGTAGTATACTACAGGGAGGTTCTGAAAAACTGTTTTTT	CASSILQGGSEKLFF
NA	TRBD2	TRBV7-9	TRBJ2-3	TGTGCCAGCAGCTCTCCCCTGACTAGCGGGTCCATGGATACGCAGTATTTT	CASSSPLTSGSMDTQYF
once	TRBD1	TRBV7-2	TRBJ2-1	TGTGCCAGCAGCCCCCAAGGGGGCGGGTACAATGAGCAGTTCTTC	CASSPQGGGYNEQFF
NA	NA	TRBV3-1/TRBV3-2	TRBJ1-6	TGTGCCAGCAGCCAAGATCTTCCGCTGGGGGCAGGGCAAAATTCACCCCTCCACTTT	CASSQDLPLGAGQNSPLHF
NA	NA	TRBV11-2	TRBJ1-4	TGTGCCAGCAGCGGGGGGGGCGGAAACGAAAAACTGTTTTTT	CASSGGGGNEKLFF
NA	NA	TRBV18	TRBJ1-5	TGTGCCAGCTCACCCTCCGGTGTCAATAGCAATCAGCCCCAGCATTTT	CASSPSGVNSNQPQHF
NA	NA	TRBV19	TRBJ2-7	TGTGCCAGTAGCTTACAAACGGGAGTTGTCTACGAGCAGTACTTC	CASSLQTGVVYEQYF
once	NA	TRBV20-1	TRBJ1-2	TGCAGTGCTAGCACAGGGAGTGACTACACCTTC	CSASTGSDYTF
NA	TRBD2	TRBV5-1	TRBJ2-2	TGCGCCAGCAGCTTGGCCCAGCGGGGGATCGGTGGGCTGTTTTTT	CASSLAQRGIGGLFF
once	NA	TRBV9	TRBJ2-7	TGTGCCAGCAGCTCCAGCTCCTACGAGCAGTACTTC	CASSSSSYEQYF
NA	NA	TRBV6-2/TRBV6-3	TRBJ1-5	TGTGCCAGCAGTTACATCTCCAATCAGCCCCAGCATTTT	CASSYISNQPQHF
NA	TRBD1	TRBV13	TRBJ1-2	TGTGCCAGCAGCTGGGGGACAGGGGGACGGTATGGCTACACCTTC	CASSWGTGGRYGYTF
once	NA	TRBV7-8	TRBJ1-1	TGTGCCAGCAGCGTCGACCTTTTCGGGGCTGAAGCTTTCTTT	CASSVDLFGAEAFF
NA	NA	TRBV14	TRBJ1-4	TGTGCCAGCAGCCAACGATCGCTTACTAATGAAAAACTGTTTTTT	CASSQRSLTNEKLFF
once	NA	TRBV30	TRBJ1-2	TGTGCCTGGAGGATTACCGGGTTACGAACAGGTGGCTACACCTTC	CAWRITGLRTGGYTF
NA	NA	TRBV19	TRBJ1-2	TGTGCCAGTAGTATTGACGGGTATGGCTACACCTTC	CASSIDGYGYTF
NA	TRBD1	TRBV28	TRBJ1-2	TGTGCCAGCAGCCGAACGGGACAGGGGTTACTTGGCTACACCTTC	CASSRTGQGLLGYTF
once	TRBD1	TRBV27	TRBJ2-3	TGTGCCAGCACCAACGACCGGGACAGGGGGCGGGATACGCAGTATTTT	CASTNDRDRGRDTQYF
NA	NA	TRBV7-3	TRBJ2-3	TGTGCCAGCAGCTTAGGTTTAGGCACAGATACGCAGTATTTT	CASSLGLGTDTQYF
NA	NA	TRBV28	TRBJ1-5	TGTGCCAGCAGTTACAGTAACGGGCAGCCCCAGCATTTT	CASSYSNGQPQHF
few	TRBD2	TRBV7-9	TRBJ2-5	TGTGCCAGCAGCTTAGGACTAGCGGGAGAGACCCAGTACTTC	CASSLGLAGETQYF
NA	NA	TRBV13	TRBJ2-7	TGTGCCAGCAGCTTAGTAGTGAACGACGAGCAGTACTTC	CASSLVVNDEQYF
NA	TRBD1	TRBV7-2	TRBJ2-3	TGTGCCAGCAGCTCGCAGGACAGGCGGGCGGTGTTCGATACGCAGTATTTT	CASSSQDRRAVFDTQYF
once	NA	TRBV5-1	TRBJ1-1	TGCGCCAGCAGCTTGGCCCCCCCGCCGAACACTGAAGCTTTCTTT	CASSLAPPPNTEAFF
NA	TRBD1	TRBV27	TRBJ1-2	TGTGCCAGCAGTCAGGGGGCGCAAGGCTATGGCTACACCTTC	CASSQGAQGYGYTF
NA	NA	TRBV28	TRBJ1-5	TGTGCCAGCAGTAACCCGGCTGGATTGAATCAGCCCCAGCATTTT	CASSNPAGLNQPQHF
NA	TRBD2	TRBV19	TRBJ2-7	TGTGCCAGTAGTGAGAGCGGGGGCTACGAGCAGTACTTC	CASSESGGYEQYF
NA	NA	TRBV4-3	TRBJ1-2	TGCGCCAGCAGCCAAGCCCTGGGGGCTTACTATGGCTACACCTTC	CASSQALGAYYGYTF